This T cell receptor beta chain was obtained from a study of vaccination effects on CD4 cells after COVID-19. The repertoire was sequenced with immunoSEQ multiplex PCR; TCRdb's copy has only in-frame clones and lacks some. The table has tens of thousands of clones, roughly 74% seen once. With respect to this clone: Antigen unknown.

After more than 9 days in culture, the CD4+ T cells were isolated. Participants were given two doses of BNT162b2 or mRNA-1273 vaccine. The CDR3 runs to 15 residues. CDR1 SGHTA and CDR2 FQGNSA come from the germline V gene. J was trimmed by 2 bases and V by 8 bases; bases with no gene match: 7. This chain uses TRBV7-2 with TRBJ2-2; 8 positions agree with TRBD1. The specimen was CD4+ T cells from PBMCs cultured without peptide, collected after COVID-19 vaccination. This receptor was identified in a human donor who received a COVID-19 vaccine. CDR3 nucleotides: TGTGCCAGCGGAACCAGGGGGCGAAACACCGGGGAGCTGTTTTTT. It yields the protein CASGTRGRNTGELFF.